The 5 T cell receptor beta chains listed next were all sequenced from one sample in a study of blood T cell repertoires in COVID-19. The assay was immunoSEQ multiplex PCR, and TCRdb's table has in-frame clones only and misses some. This sample has a few hundred thousand clones; 70% to 90% occur once, and the top ten carry roughly 1.7%. The sample comprised PBMCs or T cells enriched from blood (not recorded which). Source of these receptors: a man aged 35 to 55 who had recovered from COVID-19.

The CDR3 DNA reads as TGTGCCAGCAGCTTTTGGACAGGGGGCGCCGTGGCTAATGAAAAACTGTTTTTT. It translates to CASSFWTGGAVANEKLFF. The chain carries TRBV7-9 and TRBJ1-4, with 11 bases matching TRBD1. The CDR3 is 18 amino acids. Losses at the gene ends were 3 bases for V and 3 bases for J; bases not matched to a gene: 9. The germline V gene has CDR1 SEHNR and CDR2 FQNEAQ (reference sequence).

The V gene is TRBV30, the J gene TRBJ2-7, with a possible D match to TRBD1 (5 bases). V gave up 5 bases and J gave up 0 bases, with 5 bases separating them. The CDR3 is 11 amino acids. Germline CDR1 reads GTSNPN; CDR2 reads SVGIG (reference sequence). CDR3 in amino acids: CAWDSSYEQYF. As DNA, the CDR3 is TGTGCCTGGGACAGCTCCTACGAGCAGTACTTC.

V usage is TRBV18 and J usage is TRBJ2-1; D call uncertain. Deletions cut 3 bases from V and 8 bases from J, with 20 bases between. The CDR3 has 16 residues. CDR1 and CDR2 (germline): KGHSH, LQKENI. The CDR3 protein is CASSPQKALSLDEQFF. The CDR3 DNA follows: TGTGCCAGCTCACCCCAAAAAGCTCTTAGTCTCGATGAGCAGTTCTTC.

The J gene is TRBJ1-3, the V gene TRBV28; D not certain. CDR3 size: 14 residues. V lost 3 bases, J lost 5 bases, and 11 bases lay in between. Germline loops: CDR1 MDHEN, CDR2 SYDVKM. As DNA, the CDR3 is TGTGCCAGCAGTTTGTCGGGTATAAGAAACACCATATATTTT. This translates into CASSLSGIRNTIYF. Drawing the rest from reference TRBV28 and TRBJ1-3, the complete variable domain is DVKVTQSSRYLVKRTGEKVFLECVQDMDHENMFWYRQDPGLGLRLIYFSYDVKMKEKGDIPEGYSVSREKKERFSLILESASTNQTSMYLCASSLSGIRNTIYFGEGSWLTVV.

The V and J genes are TRBV6-6 and TRBJ2-5, with a tentative D call TRBD1 (5 bases). The CDR3 covers 14 residues. V shed 3 bases and J shed 0 bases, with 8 bases lying between them. Germline values: CDR1 MNHNY, CDR2 SVGAGI (reference sequence). Written as DNA, the CDR3 is TGTGCCAGCAGTTATATGACAGACCAAGAGACCCAGTACTTC. It codes for CASSYMTDQETQYF.